This T cell receptor (beta chain) was obtained from a study of cytotoxic CD8 clonotypes in ibrutinib-treated CLL. Study-wide context: Across the patients, about a dozen were relapsed/refractory, 15 treatment-naive and 17 to 18 IGHV unmutated.

Whole-study results and caveats: Rare overall, public clonotypes shrank or held steady under therapy. Progressing patients had sampling times that differed from those of sustained-remission patients. Pretreatment clonality was elevated relative to age-matched healthy donors and paralleled circulating CD8+ T-cell counts.

This table comes from immunoSEQ multiplex PCR, and its TCRdb copy is limited to in-frame clones, with some not included. In the table there are roughly 250,000 clones, roughly 70% of which are singletons. Trimming removed 0 bases from V and 3 bases from J, with 8 bases in between. CDR1 and CDR2 from the germline V gene are MNHEY and SVGAGI. This CDR3 is 15 amino acids long. On this clone itself: Its specificity is not known.

Sequences were derived from PBMCs, sampled after 24 months of ibrutinib treatment. V gene TRBV6-5 combines with J gene TRBJ1-4, with D possibly matching TRBD1 (5 bases). The clonotype was recovered from a human donor with chronic lymphocytic leukemia. The CDR3 is CASSYSGAPNEKLFF. The CDR3 DNA is TGTGCCAGCAGTTACTCAGGGGCGCCTAATGAAAAACTGTTTTTT.